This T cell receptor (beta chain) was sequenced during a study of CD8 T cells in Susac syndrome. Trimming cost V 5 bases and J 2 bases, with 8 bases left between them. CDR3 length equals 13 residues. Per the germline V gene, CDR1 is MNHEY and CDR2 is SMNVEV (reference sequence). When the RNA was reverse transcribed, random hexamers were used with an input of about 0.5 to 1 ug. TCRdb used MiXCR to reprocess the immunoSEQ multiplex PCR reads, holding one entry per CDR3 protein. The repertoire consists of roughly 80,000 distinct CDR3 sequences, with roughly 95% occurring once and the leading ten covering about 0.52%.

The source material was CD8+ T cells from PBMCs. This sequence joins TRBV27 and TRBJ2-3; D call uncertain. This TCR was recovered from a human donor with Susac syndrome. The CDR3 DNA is TGTGCCAGCAGTCTGTTTAACACAGATACGCAGTATTTT. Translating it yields CASSLFNTDTQYF.